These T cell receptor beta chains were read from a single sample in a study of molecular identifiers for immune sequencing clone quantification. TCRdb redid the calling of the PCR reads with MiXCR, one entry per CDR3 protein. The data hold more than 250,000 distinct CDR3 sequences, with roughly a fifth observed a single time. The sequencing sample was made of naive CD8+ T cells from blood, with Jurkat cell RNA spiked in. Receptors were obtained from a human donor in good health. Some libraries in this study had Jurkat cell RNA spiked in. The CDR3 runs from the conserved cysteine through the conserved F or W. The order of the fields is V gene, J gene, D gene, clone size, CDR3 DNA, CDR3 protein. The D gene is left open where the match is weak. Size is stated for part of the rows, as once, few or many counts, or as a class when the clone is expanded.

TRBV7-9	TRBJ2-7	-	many	TGTGCCAGCAGCCCTACGGGAGAAACCTACGAGCAGTACTTC	CASSPTGETYEQYF
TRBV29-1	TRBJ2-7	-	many	TGCAGCGTTGAAGGTTGGAGGGGGGGCTACGAGCAGTACTTC	CSVEGWRGGYEQYF
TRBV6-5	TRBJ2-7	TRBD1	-	TGTGCCAGCAGGGGACAGGGGGCGCGGTACGAGCAGTACTTC	CASRGQGARYEQYF
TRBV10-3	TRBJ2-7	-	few	TGTGCCATCAGTGATGACCGGTCCTACGAGCAGTACTTC	CAISDDRSYEQYF
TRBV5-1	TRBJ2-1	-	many	TGCGCCAGCAGCTTGTCCGGCCCGTACAATGAGCAGTTCTTC	CASSLSGPYNEQFF
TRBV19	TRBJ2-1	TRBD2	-	TGTGCCAGTAGTAGCGGGGGGGCTTACAATGAGCAGTTCTTC	CASSSGGAYNEQFF
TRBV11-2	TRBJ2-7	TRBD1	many	TGTGCCAGCAGCTTGGCACAGGGGGATTACGAGCAGTACTTC	CASSLAQGDYEQYF
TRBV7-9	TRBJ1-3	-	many	TGTGCCAGCAGCTTCCTGACAGGCCGCTCTGGAAACACCATATATTTT	CASSFLTGRSGNTIYF
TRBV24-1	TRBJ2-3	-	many	TGTGCCACCAGTGATTTCGCGGGTACTAGCACAGATACGCAGTATTTT	CATSDFAGTSTDTQYF
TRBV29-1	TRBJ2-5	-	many	TGCAGCGTTGAAAGGACGGAAGAGACCCAGTACTTC	CSVERTEETQYF
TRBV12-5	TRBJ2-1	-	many	TGTGCTAGTGGTTTGGTACGACCCGAGGATGAGCAGTTCTTC	CASGLVRPEDEQFF
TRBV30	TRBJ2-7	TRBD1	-	TGTGCCTGGAGCGAGACCTTGAGGACAGGGAAGTACGAGCAGTACTTC	CAWSETLRTGKYEQYF
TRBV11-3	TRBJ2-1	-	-	TGTGCCAGCAGCACCACCGACAATGAGCAGTTCTTC	CASSTTDNEQFF
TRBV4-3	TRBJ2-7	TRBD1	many	TGCGCCAGCAGCCAATCCACCGGGACAGGGCACGAGCAGTACTTC	CASSQSTGTGHEQYF
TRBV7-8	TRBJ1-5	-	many	TGTGCCAGCAGCTTAGAACAGGGAATAAATCAGCCCCAGCATTTT	CASSLEQGINQPQHF
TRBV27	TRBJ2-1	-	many	TGTGCCAGCAGTTTGCCAGGGCCCAATGAGCAGTTCTTC	CASSLPGPNEQFF
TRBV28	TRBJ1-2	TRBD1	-	TGTGCCAGCAGCCCAACCCCACAGGGGGTCTTCTGTGGCTACACCTTC	CASSPTPQGVFCGYTF
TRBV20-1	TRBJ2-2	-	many	TGCAGTGCTAGAGAGGACAGGAACACCGGGGAGCTGTTTTTT	CSAREDRNTGELFF
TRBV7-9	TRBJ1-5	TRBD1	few	TGTGCCAGCAGCTTGACAGGGTCCTTAAATCAGCCCCAGCATTTT	CASSLTGSLNQPQHF
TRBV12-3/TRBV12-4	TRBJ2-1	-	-	TGTGCCAGCAGTTTACTGGTAGGGCTAGCGCGCAATGAGCAGTTCTTC	CASSLLVGLARNEQFF
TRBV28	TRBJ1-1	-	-	TGTGCCAGCAAAACAGTGAACACTGGAGCTTACTTT	CASKTVNTGAYF
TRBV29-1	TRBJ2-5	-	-	TGCAGCGTTGTGTCCGACAGCCAAGAGACCCAGTACTTC	CSVVSDSQETQYF
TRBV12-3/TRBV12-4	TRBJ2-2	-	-	TGTGCCAGCCGCATTGGGGGTATTGGGGAGCTGTTTTTT	CASRIGGIGELFF
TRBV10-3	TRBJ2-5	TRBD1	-	TGTGCCATCAGTGAGGGAGACAGGGGTTTAGGAGAGACCCAGTACTTC	CAISEGDRGLGETQYF
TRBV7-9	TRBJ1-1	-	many	TGTGCCAGCAGCTTAGCAGGGGGTGAAGCTTTCTTT	CASSLAGGEAFF
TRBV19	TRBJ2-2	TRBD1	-	TGTGCCAGTACCCCACCTGTGACCGGGACAGGGCGCGCCGGGGAGCTGTTTTTT	CASTPPVTGTGRAGELFF
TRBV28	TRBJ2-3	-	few	TGTGCCAGCAGTCCGGAGTACAAGGCAGATACGCAGTATTTT	CASSPEYKADTQYF
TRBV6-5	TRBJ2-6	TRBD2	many	TGTGCCAGCAGTCCCGGGACTATTCCCTCTGGGGCCAACGTCCTGACTTTC	CASSPGTIPSGANVLTF
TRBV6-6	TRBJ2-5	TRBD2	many	TGTGCCAGCAGTCCCCTAGCGGCCCCGGTAGAGACCCAGTACTTC	CASSPLAAPVETQYF
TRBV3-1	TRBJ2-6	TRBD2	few	TGTGCCAGCAGCCCATTGACTAGCGGCGCTGGGGCCAACGTCCTGACTTTC	CASSPLTSGAGANVLTF
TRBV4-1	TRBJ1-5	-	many	TGCGCCAGCAGCCAAGATGTTTTCGGAAGGGGGGAAGATCAGCCCCAGCATTTT	CASSQDVFGRGEDQPQHF